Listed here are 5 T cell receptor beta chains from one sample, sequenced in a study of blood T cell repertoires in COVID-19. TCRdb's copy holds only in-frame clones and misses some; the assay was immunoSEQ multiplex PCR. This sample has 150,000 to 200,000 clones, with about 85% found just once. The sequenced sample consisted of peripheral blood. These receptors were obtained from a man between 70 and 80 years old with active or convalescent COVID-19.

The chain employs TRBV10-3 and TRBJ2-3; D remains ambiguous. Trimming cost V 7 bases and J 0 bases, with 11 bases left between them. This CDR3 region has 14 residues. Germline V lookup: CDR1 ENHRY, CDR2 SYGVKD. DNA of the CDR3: TGTGCCATCAAGGATACAGCTAGCACAGATACGCAGTATTTT. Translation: CAIKDTASTDTQYF.

The DNA of the CDR3 is TGTGCCAGCAGTGAAGTAATTAGGGACAGCTCACCCCTCCACTTT. Translation: CASSEVIRDSSPLHF. The V and J genes are TRBV6-1 and TRBJ1-6; 7 bases map to TRBD1. Germline V CDR1 and CDR2: MNHNS, SASEGT. With V trimmed by 1 base and J by 10 bases, 7 bases remained unmatched. This CDR3 has 15 residues.

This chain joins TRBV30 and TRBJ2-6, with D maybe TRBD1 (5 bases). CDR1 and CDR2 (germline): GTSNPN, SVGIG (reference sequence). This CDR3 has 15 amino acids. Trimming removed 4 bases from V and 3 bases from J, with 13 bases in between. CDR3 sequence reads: CAWTRLGRGANVLTF. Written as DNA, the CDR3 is TGTGCCTGGACACGGTTGGGGCGTGGGGCCAACGTCCTGACTTTC.

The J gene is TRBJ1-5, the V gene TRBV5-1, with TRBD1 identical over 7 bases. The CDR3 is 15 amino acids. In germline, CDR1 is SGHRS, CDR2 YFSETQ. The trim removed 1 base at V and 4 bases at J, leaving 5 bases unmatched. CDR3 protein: CASSLTTGSNQPQHF. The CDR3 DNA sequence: TGCGCCAGCAGCTTGACGACAGGGTCGAATCAGCCCCAGCATTTT.

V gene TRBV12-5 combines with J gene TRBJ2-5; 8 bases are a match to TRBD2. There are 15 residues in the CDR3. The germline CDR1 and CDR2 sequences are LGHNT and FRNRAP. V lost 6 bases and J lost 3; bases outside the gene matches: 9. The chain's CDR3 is CASGESGGSKETQYF. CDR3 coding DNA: TGTGCTAGTGGCGAGAGCGGGGGTTCCAAAGAGACCCAGTACTTC.